Sequencing of this T cell receptor beta chain was carried out in a study of cytomegalovirus exposure and HLA in healthy donors. Study-level background: Both the roughly 120 validation repertoires and the 600 to 750 first-cohort repertoires used the same platform, as reported by a later analysis.

Remarks on this clone: Its antigen is as yet unknown.

The table came from immunoSEQ multiplex PCR; TCRdb's copy has only in-frame clones and leaves some out. The sample shows 150,000 to 200,000 clones, about 84% of them seen only once. Study findings and constraints: As confirmed in vitro, a few CMV-associated chains were specific for CMV antigens. Most TCR sequences proved rare, with some public TCRs found in many donors.

There are 14 residues in the CDR3. CDR1 and CDR2 from the germline V gene are SEHNR and FQNEAQ (reference sequence). V shed 2 bases and J shed 4 bases, with 11 bases lying between them. This clonotype originated in a woman between 18 and 30 years old in good health and CMV-seronegative. The chain combines TRBV7-9 with TRBJ1-2; the D gene is possibly TRBD1 (5 bases). Material for sequencing was PBMCs. In nucleotides, the CDR3 is TGTGCCAGCAGCTTAATCCGGGGACTCTATGGCTACACCTTC. Translated: CASSLIRGLYGYTF.